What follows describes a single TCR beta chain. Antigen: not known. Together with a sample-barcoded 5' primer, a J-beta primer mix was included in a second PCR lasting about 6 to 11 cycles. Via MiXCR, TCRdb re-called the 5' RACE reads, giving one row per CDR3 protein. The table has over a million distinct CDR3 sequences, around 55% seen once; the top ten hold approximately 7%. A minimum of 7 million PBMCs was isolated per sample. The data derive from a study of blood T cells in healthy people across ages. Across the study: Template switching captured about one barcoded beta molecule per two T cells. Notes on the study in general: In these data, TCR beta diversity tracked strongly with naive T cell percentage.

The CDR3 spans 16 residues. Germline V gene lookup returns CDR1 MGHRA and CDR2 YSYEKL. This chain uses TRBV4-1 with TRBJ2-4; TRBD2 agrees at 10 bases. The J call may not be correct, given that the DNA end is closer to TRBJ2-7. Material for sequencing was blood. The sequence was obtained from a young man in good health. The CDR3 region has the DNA TGCGCCAGCAGCCAAGATCTACTAGCGGGATTCTACGAGCAGTACTTC. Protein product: CASSQDLLAGFYEQYF.